The rows below give T cell receptor beta chains drawn from one sample of a study of control samples from healthy donors and cancer patients. TCRdb's copy holds only in-frame clones and misses some; the assay was immunoSEQ multiplex PCR. The data show around 90,000 clones, around 81% seen once. The specimen sequenced was blood. These receptors came from a young man in good health. CDR3s include the opening cysteine and the closing phenylalanine or tryptophan. The D gene is left open where the match is weak. The size of a clone is reported for some rows only, either as once, few or many, or as a class for expanded clones.

J | size | D | length | V | CDR3 | DNA
TRBJ2-1 | . | . | 15 | TRBV14 | CASSRGGLLYNEQFF | TGTGCCAGCAGCCGAGGGGGGTTGTTATACAATGAGCAGTTCTTC
TRBJ1-6 | . | . | 16 | TRBV30 | CAWSPTGNAYNSPLHF | TGTGCCTGGAGCCCCACGGGGAATGCGTATAATTCACCCCTCCACTTT
TRBJ2-3 | . | TRBD1 | 14 | TRBV5-1 | CASRPGTGSDTQYF | TGCGCCAGCAGACCCGGGACAGGCAGCGATACGCAGTATTTT
TRBJ1-1 | . | TRBD1 | 14 | TRBV2 | CASREYRGGTEAFF | TGTGCCAGCAGAGAATACAGGGGGGGCACTGAAGCTTTCTTT
TRBJ1-6 | . | TRBD1 | 17 | TRBV19 | CASSEGTGRSYNSPLHF | TGTGCCAGTAGTGAAGGGACAGGGAGGTCCTATAATTCACCCCTCCACTTT
TRBJ2-1 | . | TRBD2 | 17 | TRBV19 | CASSIVYSGGSYNEQFF | TGTGCCAGTAGTATAGTGTACAGCGGGGGTTCCTACAATGAGCAGTTCTTC
TRBJ2-6 | once | . | 16 | TRBV7-9 | CASSLARGPGANVLTF | TGTGCCAGCAGCTTAGCGCGGGGGCCTGGGGCCAACGTCCTGACTTTC
TRBJ1-6 | . | . | 13 | TRBV28 | CASRVPGGSPLHF | TGTGCCAGCCGTGTCCCAGGAGGTTCACCCCTCCACTTT
TRBJ1-3 | . | . | 15 | TRBV2 | CATSRSTGSGNTIYF | TGTGCCACCTCCCGATCCACAGGGTCGGGAAACACCATATATTTT
TRBJ1-4 | few | . | 14 | TRBV30 | CAWSVRGVGEKLFF | TGTGCCTGGAGTGTACGGGGAGTGGGTGAAAAACTGTTTTTT
TRBJ1-1 | . | . | 14 | TRBV7-9 | CASSPWRGDTEAFF | TGTGCCAGCAGCCCATGGAGGGGGGACACTGAAGCTTTCTTT
TRBJ1-2 | . | TRBD1 | 14 | TRBV6-5 | CASSRDRVGYGYTF | TGTGCCAGCAGCAGGGACAGGGTGGGCTATGGCTACACCTTC
TRBJ2-1 | . | TRBD1 | 15 | TRBV19 | CASSIPQGASVEQFF | TGTGCCAGTAGTATTCCGCAGGGGGCATCGGTTGAGCAGTTCTTC
TRBJ2-7 | . | . | 12 | TRBV13 | CASSRDWGEQYF | TGTGCCAGCAGCCGCGACTGGGGCGAGCAGTACTTC
TRBJ1-1 | . | . | 13 | TRBV19 | CASSTVRNTEAFF | TGTGCCAGTAGTACGGTGCGGAACACTGAAGCTTTCTTT
TRBJ2-2 | . | . | 13 | TRBV14 | CASSLYPGGELFF | TGTGCCAGCAGCCTGTACCCCGGCGGGGAGCTGTTTTTT
TRBJ1-2 | once | TRBD1 | 15 | TRBV30 | CAWSVGQGGFYGYTF | TGTGCCTGGAGTGTTGGACAGGGGGGATTTTATGGCTACACCTTC
TRBJ1-2 | . | . | 11 | TRBV20-1 | CSVTGAGGYTF | TGCAGTGTCACGGGGGCCGGGGGCTACACCTTC
TRBJ1-3 | . | . | 13 | TRBV11-2 | CASSFGSGNTIYF | TGTGCCAGCAGCTTCGGGTCTGGAAACACCATATATTTT
TRBJ2-7 | . | . | 12 | TRBV6-1 | CASSEPGYEQYF | TGTGCCAGCAGTGAACCAGGATACGAGCAGTACTTC
TRBJ1-2 | . | . | 15 | TRBV5-6 | CASRKGGGGGYGYTF | TGTGCCAGCAGAAAGGGAGGGGGGGGCGGCTATGGCTACACCTTC
TRBJ1-1 | . | TRBD1 | 13 | TRBV6-5 | CASDGQGDTEAFF | TGTGCCAGCGACGGACAGGGGGACACTGAAGCTTTCTTT
TRBJ2-5 | . | TRBD2 | 17 | TRBV5-4 | CASSLARLAGGQETQYF | TGTGCCAGCAGCTTGGCCAGACTAGCGGGGGGTCAAGAGACCCAGTACTTC
TRBJ1-5 | . | . | 14 | TRBV4-2 | CASSQEGFNQPQHF | TGTGCCAGCAGCCAAGAGGGTTTCAATCAGCCCCAGCATTTT
TRBJ1-5 | . | . | 14 | TRBV6-1 | CASSEGGRDEPQHF | TGTGCCAGCAGTGAGGGCGGGAGGGATGAGCCCCAGCATTTT
TRBJ1-1 | . | . | 11 | TRBV20-1 | CSAPGGTEAFF | TGCAGTGCCCCAGGAGGCACTGAAGCTTTCTTT
TRBJ1-1 | . | . | 13 | TRBV7-9 | CASSFARGAEAFF | TGTGCCAGCAGCTTTGCTAGGGGGGCTGAAGCTTTCTTT
TRBJ2-3 | . | . | 14 | TRBV14 | CASSQGGPTDTQYF | TGTGCCAGCAGCCAAGGGGGCCCCACAGATACGCAGTATTTT
TRBJ1-2 | . | . | 15 | TRBV5-6 | CASSFLEGAPYSYTF | TGTGCCAGCAGCTTCTTAGAGGGAGCACCCTATAGCTACACCTTC
TRBJ1-5 | . | . | 13 | TRBV6-5 | CARRTHQGQPQHF | TGTGCCAGGCGGACACACCAGGGACAGCCCCAGCATTTT
TRBJ2-1 | . | TRBD2 | 16 | TRBV19 | CASSPLAGGSYNEQFF | TGTGCCAGTAGTCCCTTAGCGGGAGGCTCCTACAATGAGCAGTTCTTC
TRBJ2-6 | medium-sized | . | 15 | TRBV5-6 | CASSLAGPGANVLTF | TGTGCCAGCAGCTTGGCGGGTCCTGGGGCCAACGTCCTGACTTTC
TRBJ1-4 | once | . | 12 | TRBV12-3/TRBV12-4 | CASSLGGEKLFF | TGTGCCAGCAGTCTGGGGGGCGAAAAACTGTTTTTT
TRBJ1-2 | . | TRBD1 | 13 | TRBV5-1 | CASSSLPGQDYTF | TGCGCCAGCAGCTCGCTCCCGGGACAGGACTACACCTTC
TRBJ2-1 | . | . | 18 | TRBV14 | CASSQARRRGIGYNEQFF | TGTGCCAGCAGCCAAGCCCGCCGGCGGGGCATCGGCTACAATGAGCAGTTCTTC
TRBJ1-1 | . | . | 15 | TRBV7-9 | CASSPSGGTRLEAFF | TGTGCCAGCAGCCCCAGTGGGGGGACACGACTTGAAGCTTTCTTT
TRBJ1-6 | few | TRBD1 | 15 | TRBV6-5 | CASGEDRGYNSPLHF | TGTGCCAGTGGGGAGGACAGGGGGTATAATTCACCCCTCCACTTT
TRBJ2-5 | . | . | 12 | TRBV6-2/TRBV6-3 | CASSYIPETQYF | TGTGCCAGCAGTTACATCCCAGAGACCCAGTACTTC
TRBJ2-1 | . | . | 17 | TRBV19 | CASSARTRGGSYNEQFF | TGTGCCAGTAGTGCCCGTACAAGGGGGGGGTCCTACAATGAGCAGTTCTTC
TRBJ1-1 | . | TRBD1 | 15 | TRBV6-6 | CASSGRTGPNTEAFF | TGTGCCAGCAGTGGAAGGACAGGGCCGAACACTGAAGCTTTCTTT
TRBJ2-3 | . | TRBD2 | 17 | TRBV5-1 | CASSLGLAGAFGNTQYF | TGCGCCAGCAGCTTGGGACTAGCGGGGGCGTTTGGCAATACGCAGTATTTT
TRBJ1-2 | . | . | 14 | TRBV2 | CASSELGGVGGYTF | TGTGCCAGCAGTGAACTCGGGGGCGTTGGTGGCTACACCTTC
TRBJ2-3 | . | TRBD2 | 15 | TRBV5-1 | CASSLRGVRTDTQYF | TGCGCCAGCAGCTTACGGGGGGTACGGACAGATACGCAGTATTTT
TRBJ2-7 | . | . | 12 | TRBV19 | CASSPGLHEQYF | TGTGCCAGTAGTCCGGGACTCCACGAGCAGTACTTC
TRBJ1-4 | . | TRBD1 | 14 | TRBV2 | CASRTDRAAEKLFF | TGTGCCAGCCGAACCGACAGGGCGGCTGAAAAACTGTTTTTT